This paragraph covers one T cell receptor beta chain sequence. Clones were sequenced by immunoSEQ multiplex PCR, and TCRdb holds only the in-frame ones, with some missing. The sample has roughly 20,000 clones; roughly 86% are singletons. The ends were cut back, 2 bases at V and 2 bases at J, with 9 bases in the middle. Germline V lookup: CDR1 GTSNPN, CDR2 SVGIG (reference sequence). The CDR3 runs 13 residues. The data are from a study of OX40 agonist ivuxolimab in advanced cancers. The overall study: All patients had ivuxolimab intravenously every 2 weeks at 0.01 to 10 mg/kg. A partial response was reached by three patients: one with hepatocellular carcinoma and two with cutaneous melanoma.

The clonotype comes from an adult with an advanced solid tumor such as melanoma, head and neck, liver or kidney cancer. The material was CD4+ or CD8+ T cells sorted from blood, obtained in a trial of the OX40 agonist ivuxolimab. V and J are TRBV30 and TRBJ1-1; D may be TRBD1 (5 bases). The CDR3 sequence: CAWSFQGNTEAFF. The CDR3 bases are TGTGCCTGGAGTTTTCAGGGAAACACTGAAGCTTTCTTT.